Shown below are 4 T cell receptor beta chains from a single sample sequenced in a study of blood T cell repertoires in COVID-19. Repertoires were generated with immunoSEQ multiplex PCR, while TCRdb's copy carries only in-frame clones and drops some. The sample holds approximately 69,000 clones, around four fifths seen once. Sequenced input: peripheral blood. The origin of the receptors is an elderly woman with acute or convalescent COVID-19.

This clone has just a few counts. The DNA of the CDR3 is TGTGCCAGCAGCCAAGGAGACAGGGGCGGATATTCACCCCTCCACTTT. Its protein product is CASSQGDRGGYSPLHF. V gene TRBV3-1 (or the pseudogene TRBV3-2) combines with J gene TRBJ1-6; 8 bases align to TRBD1. V trimming: 1 base; J trimming: 8 bases; junction bases outside the gene matches: 7. Per germline, CDR1 LGHDT and CDR2 YNNKEL (reference sequence). The CDR3 has 16 amino acids.

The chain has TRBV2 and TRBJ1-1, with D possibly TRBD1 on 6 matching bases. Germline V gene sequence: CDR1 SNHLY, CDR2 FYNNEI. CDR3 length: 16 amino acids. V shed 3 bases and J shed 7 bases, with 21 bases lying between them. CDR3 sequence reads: CASSETGTTDGGEAFF. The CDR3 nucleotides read TGTGCCAGCAGTGAGACCGGGACAACCGACGGTGGTGAAGCTTTCTTT.

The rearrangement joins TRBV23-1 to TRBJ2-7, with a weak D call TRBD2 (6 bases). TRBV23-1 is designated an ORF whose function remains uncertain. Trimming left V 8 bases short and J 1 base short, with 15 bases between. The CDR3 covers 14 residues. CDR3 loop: CASGVVRESYEQYF. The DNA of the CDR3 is TGCGCCAGCGGAGTCGTCCGGGAGTCCTACGAGCAGTACTTC.

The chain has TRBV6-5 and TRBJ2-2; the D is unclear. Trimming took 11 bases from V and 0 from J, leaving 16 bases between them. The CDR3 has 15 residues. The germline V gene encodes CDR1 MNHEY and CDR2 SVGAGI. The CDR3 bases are TGTGCCTCCCTGGCGGTGGATGCGAACACCGGGGAGCTGTTTTTT. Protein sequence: CASLAVDANTGELFF.